Sequencing of this TCR beta chain was carried out in a study of shared clonotypes between healthy human individuals. Points from the study as a whole: The authors sampled blood alone, and tissue repertoires likely differ.

V was pared by 7 bases and J by 4 bases, with 4 bases of the junction left unmatched. The CDR3 extends over 12 amino acids. Germline assignment: CDR1 SGHRS and CDR2 YFSETQ. Of note for this clone: Its antigen is not identified.

The donors were adults (healthy and HIV-negative) with no recent acute infections or vaccinations. The team ran DNA from unsorted PBMCs on ten immunoSEQ deep assay plates for sequencing. The protocol was immunoSEQ multiplex PCR, while the TCRdb copy is restricted to in-frame clones and leaves out a portion. The sample has around 440,000 clones, roughly three quarters seen once. V usage is TRBV5-1 and J usage is TRBJ2-7; 8 bases map to TRBD2. The origin of this receptor is a woman in her 40s in good health. Some clones in this sample may be carry-over from other donors' samples. The sample was PBMCs. The CDR3 DNA reads as TGCGCCAGCGGACCGGGGGGGTACGAGCAGTACTTC. This sequence encodes CASGPGGYEQYF.